This T cell receptor (beta chain) was identified in a study of blood T cell repertoires in COVID-19. The table came from immunoSEQ multiplex PCR; TCRdb's copy has only in-frame clones and leaves some out. This sample has more than 200,000 clones; around 82% occur once, and the top ten carry roughly 7.8%. The sample holds a few counts of this clone. Germline V gene lookup returns CDR1 SNHLY and CDR2 FYNNEI. The CDR3 totals 14 residues. J was trimmed by 4 bases and V by 7 bases; bases with no gene match: 6. This rearrangement joins TRBV2 to TRBJ2-1; 8 nucleotides match TRBD1. The receptor's source is a man aged 35 to 55 with active or convalescent COVID-19. Sequenced material: peripheral blood. CDR3 residues: CASTGQALYNEQFF. CDR3 coding DNA: TGTGCCAGCACGGGACAGGCCTTGTACAATGAGCAGTTCTTC.